These 27 T cell receptor beta chains originate from one sample sequenced in a study of T cell responses to AZD1222 COVID-19 vaccine. TCRdb's copy holds only in-frame clones and misses some; the assay was immunoSEQ multiplex PCR. Seen here are 150,000 to 180,000 clones, roughly 90% observed once, and the top ten hold approximately 17%. Sequenced here: peripheral blood, sampled on day 0 of AZD1222 vaccination. These receptor sequences come from an adult in good health.

This clone was found once. J is TRBJ1-5 and V is TRBV7-2, with D perhaps TRBD1 (5 bases). Germline-derived CDR1 and CDR2 are SGHTA and FQGNSA. Trimming shortened V by 0 bases and J by 9 bases, and 6 bases separated the two germline ends. CDR3 length equals 12 residues. DNA for the CDR3: TGTGCCAGCAGCTTAGCGGGGGGGCCCCAGCATTTT. This gives the protein CASSLAGGPQHF.

The chain combines TRBV12-3 or TRBV12-4 with TRBJ1-1; D not certain. Trimming removed 5 bases at V and 6 bases at J, with 13 bases between. This CDR3 spans 13 amino acids. CDR3 sequence reads: CASSIRPAAEAFF. In DNA form, the CDR3 reads TGTGCCAGCAGTATCCGACCAGCCGCTGAAGCTTTCTTT.

The count of this clone is one. The rearrangement links TRBV19 to TRBJ1-4, with D unclear. There are 14 residues in the CDR3. From germline, CDR1 is LNHDA and CDR2 SQIVND (reference sequence). Trimming pared 5 bases from V and 6 bases from J, leaving 13 bases between. CDR3 nucleotides: TGTGCCAGTAGTGTAGCTCACGGGTATGAAAAACTGTTTTTT. The encoded protein is CASSVAHGYEKLFF.

This chain joins TRBV9 and TRBJ1-2; D may be TRBD1 (5 bases). Deletions cut 0 bases from V and 4 bases from J, with 10 bases between. CDR1 and CDR2 from the germline V gene are SGDLS and YYNGEE. The CDR3 sequence is 14 residues long. The CDR3 DNA sequence: TGTGCCAGCAGCGTAGAGTCCGGGACCTATGGCTACACCTTC. As protein: CASSVESGTYGYTF. The whole variable domain, filled in from reference TRBV9 and TRBJ1-2, reads DSGVTQTPKHLITATGQRVTLRCSPRSGDLSVYWYQQSLDQGLQFLIQYYNGEERAKGNILERFSAQQFPDLHSELNLSSLELGDSALYFCASSVESGTYGYTFGSGTRLTVV.

The count of this clone is one. The V and J genes are TRBV7-6 and TRBJ2-7; 7 bases agree with TRBD1. In germline, CDR1 is SGHVS, CDR2 FNYEAQ. The CDR3 extends over 16 amino acids. The ends lost 5 bases at V and 1 base at J; junction bases unmatched: 11. The CDR3 is CASSRLTGVNSYEQYF. The CDR3 region has the DNA TGTGCCAGCAGCCGGCTAACAGGGGTGAATTCCTACGAGCAGTACTTC.

This clone was found once. The chain recombines TRBV5-1 with TRBJ1-2; no firm D call. The V and J ends lost 4 bases and 5 bases respectively, with 12 bases between them. Per the germline V gene, CDR1 is SGHRS and CDR2 is YFSETQ. The CDR3 is 13 amino acids. The CDR3 protein is CASSPVGEYGYTF. CDR3 in DNA: TGCGCCAGCAGCCCCGTTGGTGAATATGGCTACACCTTC.

The table lists this clone with a few counts. The chain combines TRBV5-1 with TRBJ1-4; D gene ambiguous. Germline loops: CDR1 SGHRS, CDR2 YFSETQ. V shed 3 bases and J shed 2 bases, with 14 bases lying between them. CDR3 length: 16 residues. The CDR3 DNA sequence: TGCGCCAGCAGCTCCACGGGGTCTTGGACTAATGAAAAACTGTTTTTT. Amino acid sequence: CASSSTGSWTNEKLFF.

The J gene is TRBJ1-1, the V gene TRBV6-6, with TRBD1 matching 9 bases. The V segment lost 6 bases and the J segment 4 bases; nucleotides outside the gene matches: 9. The CDR3 loop spans 15 amino acids. CDR1 and CDR2 from the germline V gene are MNHNY and SVGAGI (reference sequence). DNA of the CDR3: TGTGCCAGCAGCCTAAAGGGGACAGGGCTCACTGAAGCTTTCTTT. Protein: CASSLKGTGLTEAFF.

The chain joins TRBV28 to TRBJ2-7, with a possible D match to TRBD1 (6 bases). In germline, CDR1 is MDHEN, CDR2 SYDVKM. The CDR3 length is 12 residues. V dropped 3 bases and J dropped 7 bases, with 10 bases sitting between them. CDR3 sequence: CASSFGGLEQYF. The CDR3 bases are TGTGCCAGCAGTTTTGGGGGCCTGGAGCAGTACTTC.

CDR3 protein: CASSSAAGRRAEAFF. CDR3 coding DNA: TGTGCCAGCAGTTCCGCGGCGGGCAGACGGGCTGAAGCTTTCTTT. The chain couples TRBV28 to TRBJ1-1, with no clear D. The CDR3 loop spans 15 amino acids. V shed 4 bases and J shed 6 bases, with 18 bases lying between them. Germline assignment: CDR1 MDHEN and CDR2 SYDVKM.

V gene TRBV10-3 combines with J gene TRBJ1-2; no clear D. The ends were cut back, 7 bases at V and 5 bases at J, with 11 bases in the middle. Germline-derived CDR1 and CDR2 are ENHRY and SYGVKD. This CDR3 is 12 amino acids long. DNA for the CDR3: TGTGCCATCAATGAAGGGCCGTATGGCTACACCTTC. Amino acids: CAINEGPYGYTF.

The chain recombines TRBV20-1 with TRBJ1-5; D unresolved. Trimming pared 3 bases from V and 0 bases from J, leaving 6 bases between. The germline CDR1 and CDR2 sequences are DFQATT and SNEGSKA (reference sequence). There are 13 residues in the CDR3. Written as DNA, the CDR3 is TGCAGTGCTAGTCGGAGTAGCAATCAGCCCCAGCATTTT. Its translation is CSASRSSNQPQHF.

The rearrangement uses TRBV6-6 and TRBJ2-1, with D hard to call. CDR3 length equals 12 residues. The germline V and J ends were trimmed by 0 bases and 6 bases, with 3 bases remaining between them. Germline-derived CDR1 and CDR2 are MNHNY and SVGAGI (reference sequence). CDR3 in amino acids: CASSYSGNEQFF. As DNA, the CDR3 is TGTGCCAGCAGTTACTCGGGCAATGAGCAGTTCTTC.

The chain recombines TRBV4-3 with TRBJ1-5; D unresolved. V lost 2 bases, J lost 0 bases, and 8 bases lay in between. Per the germline V gene, CDR1 is LGHNA and CDR2 is YSLEER. The CDR3 contains 15 residues. In DNA form, the CDR3 reads TGCGCCAGCAGCCAAACGGCAAATAGCAATCAGCCCCAGCATTTT. This sequence encodes CASSQTANSNQPQHF.

In DNA form, the CDR3 reads TGCGCCAGCAGCTTGGGACTAGGAGAAGGATACGAGCAGTACTTC. Its protein product is CASSLGLGEGYEQYF. This chain uses TRBV5-1 with TRBJ2-7; D perhaps matches TRBD2 (6 bases). Germline V gene lookup returns CDR1 SGHRS and CDR2 YFSETQ. The CDR3 totals 15 residues. The ends were cut back, 0 bases at V and 4 bases at J, with 14 bases in the middle.

The chain uses TRBV5-4 and TRBJ2-7; no clear D. CDR3 size: 15 residues. Germline V CDR1 and CDR2: SGHNT, YYREEE (reference sequence). V was clipped by 0 bases and J by 0 bases, with 10 bases between them. CDR3 region: CASSLAAASSYEQYF. DNA of the CDR3: TGTGCCAGCAGCTTGGCCGCAGCGTCCTCCTACGAGCAGTACTTC.

This clone is a singleton in its sample. The chain joins TRBV27 to TRBJ1-1; TRBD1 might be the D (6 bases). The germline V gene encodes CDR1 MNHEY and CDR2 SMNVEV (reference sequence). The CDR3 contains 13 residues. V gave up 6 bases and J gave up 2 bases, with 10 bases separating them. CDR3 amino acids: CASSTGLNTEAFF. As DNA, the CDR3 is TGTGCCAGCAGCACAGGGTTAAACACTGAAGCTTTCTTT.

The V gene is TRBV9, the J gene TRBJ1-1, with D possibly being TRBD1 (6 bases). The CDR3 spans 16 residues. Germline CDR1 and CDR2: SGDLS and YYNGEE. The V end lost 4 bases, the J end lost 0 bases, and 16 bases lay between the germline ends. The DNA for the CDR3 is TGTGCCAGCAGCCCCCGGATAGGGGGTTTGAACACTGAAGCTTTCTTT. Encoded protein: CASSPRIGGLNTEAFF.

The chain has TRBV19 and TRBJ1-5, with D tentatively TRBD1 (5 bases). In germline, CDR1 is LNHDA, CDR2 SQIVND (reference sequence). Deletions cut 4 bases from V and 4 bases from J, with 20 bases between. The CDR3 is made up of 17 amino acids. For the CDR3, the DNA is TGTGCCAGTAGTAAGGGCGGGGGGTCTGAACGAAATCAGCCCCAGCATTTT. Its protein product is CASSKGGGSERNQPQHF.

CDR3 nucleotide sequence: TGCAGTGCTAGTGCCGGAGTTAGAAGCAATCAGCCCCAGCATTTT. Amino acid sequence: CSASAGVRSNQPQHF. The rearrangement links TRBV20-1 to TRBJ1-5; unclear D gene. The CDR3 extends over 15 amino acids. The germline V and J ends were trimmed by 3 bases and 1 base, with 13 bases remaining between them. The germline CDR1 and CDR2 sequences are DFQATT and SNEGSKA (reference sequence).

The chain links TRBV5-4 to TRBJ2-7; D may be TRBD1 (6 bases). CDR3 size: 13 residues. Germline V lookup: CDR1 SGHNT, CDR2 YYREEE (reference sequence). Trimming left V 4 bases short and J 2 bases short, with 10 bases between. The CDR3 nucleotides are TGTGCCAGCAGCCGGGGACAAGCCTACGAGCAGTACTTC. This sequence encodes CASSRGQAYEQYF.

This clone was recorded once. The rearrangement joins TRBV2 to TRBJ1-2; D ambiguous. The CDR3 runs to 12 residues. The ends were cut back, 7 bases at V and 5 bases at J, with 11 bases in the middle. The germline V gene encodes CDR1 SNHLY and CDR2 FYNNEI. The CDR3 reads CASTEEFYGYTF. In DNA, the CDR3 is TGTGCCAGCACGGAAGAGTTTTATGGCTACACCTTC.

Note on this clone: Other DNA variants within this sample encode the same CDR3. The rearrangement joins TRBV12-3 or TRBV12-4 to TRBJ1-1, with unresolved D. This CDR3 comprises 13 residues. V lost 1 base to trimming and J lost 1 base, with 4 bases between them. The CDR3 spells CASSLGGNTEAFF. CDR3 in DNA: TGTGCCAGCAGTTTAGGGGGGAACACTGAAGCTTTCTTT.

The chain joins TRBV9 to TRBJ2-5, with 9 bases matching TRBD1. Germline-derived CDR1 and CDR2 are SGDLS and YYNGEE. The CDR3 covers 15 residues. V was clipped by 9 bases and J by 5 bases; unmatched bases: 14. The CDR3 DNA sequence: TGTGCCACGAGCCGTTCTTGGACAGGGGAGGAGACCCAGTACTTC. It translates to CATSRSWTGEETQYF.

This chain connects TRBV18 to TRBJ2-5; D possibly corresponds to TRBD1 (6 bases). Trimming removed 2 bases at V and 3 bases at J, with 7 bases between. Looked up from germline, CDR1 is KGHSH and CDR2 is LQKENI. The CDR3 length is 13 residues. The CDR3 DNA reads TGTGCCAGCTCACCATCAGGGGAAGAGACCCAGTACTTC. Its translation: CASSPSGEETQYF.

The V and J genes are TRBV20-1 and TRBJ2-7; D unclear. Germline assignment: CDR1 DFQATT and CDR2 SNEGSKA (reference sequence). The CDR3 contains 10 residues. Trimming removed 3 bases from V and 4 bases from J, with 4 bases in between. The CDR3 coding sequence is TGCAGTGCTAGTTGGTACGAGCAGTACTTC. It translates to CSASWYEQYF.

The chain employs TRBV4-1 and TRBJ2-5; 12 positions match TRBD2. This CDR3 spans 16 amino acids. Germline trimming cut 0 bases from V and 5 bases from J; bases unmatched to any gene: 4. CDR1 MGHRA and CDR2 YSYEKL come from the germline V gene. CDR3 loop: CASSQEASGGGETQYF. In DNA form, the CDR3 reads TGCGCCAGCAGCCAAGAGGCTAGCGGGGGGGGCGAGACCCAGTACTTC.